Below, 17 T cell receptor beta chains from the same sample are listed, as sequenced in a study of molecular identifiers for immune sequencing clone quantification (dated by TCRdb to between 2018 and 2020). The library was made by PCR. Instrument on record: NextSeq 500. TCRdb passed the public sequencing reads through fastp at Q25 and MiXCR, retaining productive beta sequences. Entries are consolidated by CDR3 protein sequence, retaining the most common genes and DNA. Counted in this sample were roughly 300,000 distinct CDR3 sequences; 24% of them appeared once. The ten largest clones take up 0.74% of the sample. Sequencing input: naive CD8+ T cells from blood, with Jurkat cell RNA spiked in. The sample's cell subset or site label, in plain terms: FACS-sorted CD8+CD4-CCR7+CD45RA+ naive T cells. All receptors come from a human donor in good health. Some libraries in this study had Jurkat cell RNA spiked in.

The chain links TRBV4-3 to TRBJ2-3; TRBD2 agrees at 9 bases. This CDR3 is built from 15 residues. CDR1 and CDR2 (germline): LGHNA, YSLEER. J gave up 5 bases and V 4 bases, and 7 bases lay outside the gene matches. The CDR3 DNA follows: TGCGCCAGCAGCCCAATGGGGCGGGGGGGAGATACGCAGTATTTT. It yields the protein CASSPMGRGGDTQYF.

This chain uses TRBV28 with TRBJ1-1; weak D call: TRBD1 (6 bases). The CDR3 extends over 17 amino acids. CDR1 and CDR2 (germline): MDHEN, SYDVKM. The V gene lost 3 bases and the J gene lost 5 bases, with 22 bases spanning the gap. CDR3 sequence reads: CASSFWGIRGGGTEAFF. The CDR3 DNA follows: TGTGCCAGCAGTTTCTGGGGAATAAGGGGGGGAGGAACTGAAGCTTTCTTT.

As regards this clonotype: A much bigger clone sits one base away, suggesting this may be a read error. The J gene is TRBJ1-1, the V gene TRBV29-1; 9 bases align to TRBD1. The V gene end was trimmed by 8 bases and the J gene end by 5 bases; junction bases not matched to a gene: 9. CDR1 and CDR2 (germline): SQVTM, ANQGSEA. The CDR3 covers 13 residues. CDR3 sequence reads: CSTRTGEATEAFF. The DNA for the CDR3 is TGCAGCACCAGGACAGGGGAAGCGACTGAAGCTTTCTTT. Complete variable domain (other parts from reference TRBV29-1 and TRBJ1-1): SAVISQKPSRDICQRGTSLTIQCQVDSQVTMMFWYRQQPGQSLTLIATANQGSEATYESGFVIDKFPISRPNLTFSTLTVSNMSPEDSSIYLCSTRTGEATEAFFGQGTRLTVV.

The chain carries TRBV6-5 and TRBJ2-2; 11 nucleotides align to TRBD2. Germline V gene lookup returns CDR1 MNHEY and CDR2 SVGAGI. Unmatched junction bases numbered 14, after V lost 2 bases and J lost 6 bases. This CDR3 is built from 19 residues. As DNA, the CDR3 is TGTGCCAGCAGTTACATGACTAGCGGGGAGGCAAGAGGTTCCGGGGAGCTGTTTTTT. As protein: CASSYMTSGEARGSGELFF.

The chain combines TRBV27 with TRBJ1-1; D remains ambiguous. This CDR3 has 13 residues. Germline loops: CDR1 MNHEY, CDR2 SMNVEV (reference sequence). V lost 6 bases to trimming and J lost 4 bases, with 12 bases between them. The CDR3, as DNA: TGTGCCAGCAGCTACCCGGACGGCACTGAAGCTTTCTTT. It encodes CASSYPDGTEAFF.

This clonotype was picked up many times. The CDR3 protein is CASSGTSGVSGELFF. CDR3 bases: TGTGCCAGCAGCGGGACTAGCGGGGTCTCCGGGGAGCTGTTTTTT. This chain connects TRBV7-9 to TRBJ2-2, with 13 bases aligning to TRBD2. From germline, CDR1 is SEHNR and CDR2 FQNEAQ (reference sequence). The CDR3 has 15 residues. Losses at the gene ends were 5 bases for V and 6 bases for J; bases not matched to a gene: 3.

Of note for this clonotype: One junction end does not reproduce the germline sequence, and a read error may be involved. The chain employs TRBV5-6 and TRBJ1-2; 8 nucleotides align to TRBD1. From germline, CDR1 is SGHDT and CDR2 YYEEEE. The CDR3 has 12 amino acids. CDR3 nucleotides: TGTGCCAGCACACCAGGGGGCTATGGCTACGCCTTC. Translating it yields CASTPGGYGYAF.

A note on this clonotype: This may stem from a read error, because a much larger clone lies one nucleotide away. The chain is built from TRBV12-3 or TRBV12-4 and TRBJ1-5; D not certain. V was shortened by 8 bases and J by 9 bases, with 14 bases between the two germline ends. The CDR3 is 12 amino acids. In DNA form, the CDR3 reads TGTGCCAGCGGTCCCCCCGGAGGGCCCCAGCATTTT. This sequence encodes CASGPPGGPQHF.

This clonotype was found a few times. The gene calls are TRBV19 and TRBJ1-1; D is unresolved. V was trimmed by 6 bases and J by 0 bases, leaving 14 bases between them. Looked up from germline, CDR1 is LNHDA and CDR2 is SQIVND (reference sequence). The CDR3 consists of 15 residues. CDR3 in DNA: TGTGCCAGTAGGCTTGTATCTTCGATGAACACTGAAGCTTTCTTT. It specifies CASRLVSSMNTEAFF.

This clonotype occurred a few times. The chain is built from TRBV10-2 and TRBJ1-1; D uncertain. The germline gives CDR1 WSHSY, CDR2 SAAADI. Trimming cost V 10 bases and J 0 bases, with 12 bases left between them. The CDR3 has 13 residues. Here the CDR3 reads CAIRQDLNTEAFF. CDR3 nucleotides: TGCGCCATCCGGCAGGATTTGAACACTGAAGCTTTCTTT.

On this clonotype: At one end, the junction sequence differs from germline, possibly due to a read error. The rearrangement joins TRBV7-9 to TRBJ2-2; D might be TRBD2 (6 bases). The germline V gene encodes CDR1 SEHNR and CDR2 FQNEAQ (reference sequence). This CDR3 has 14 residues. The CDR3 reads CASSLRRDDGELLF. The CDR3, as DNA: TGTGCCAGCAGCTTAAGGAGGGATGATGGGGAGCTGTTATTT. Together with reference TRBV7-9 and TRBJ2-2, the CDR3 gives the full variable domain: DTGVSQNPRHKITKRGQNVTFRCDPISEHNRLYWYRQTLGQGPEFLTYFQNEAQLEKSRLLSDRFSAERPKGSFSTLEIQRTEQGDSAMYLCASSLRRDDGELLFGEGSRLTVL.

J is TRBJ2-7 and V is TRBV28, with 13 positions matching TRBD2. The CDR3 loop spans 15 amino acids. Germline values: CDR1 MDHEN, CDR2 SYDVKM. In DNA, the CDR3 is TGTCTCAGCAGTTCTGGACTAGCGGGAGTCTACGAGCAGTACTTC. Its protein product is CLSSSGLAGVYEQYF. The whole variable domain, remainder taken from reference TRBV28 and TRBJ2-7, is DVKVTQSSRYLVKRTGEKVFLECVQDMDHENMFWYRQDPGLGLRLIYFSYDVKMKEKGDIPEGYSVSREKKERFSLILESASTNQTSMYLCLSSSGLAGVYEQYFGPGTRLTVT.

This clonotype turned up a few times. The chain couples TRBV5-1 to TRBJ2-2; D call uncertain. CDR3 size: 15 residues. With 1 base removed from V and 4 bases from J, the gap between germline ends came to 11 bases. Per the germline V gene, CDR1 is SGHRS and CDR2 is YFSETQ. The DNA for the CDR3 is TGCGCCAGCAGCTTGTATCCAGCCTTCACCGGGGAGCTGTTTTTT. This translates into CASSLYPAFTGELFF. The whole variable domain, remainder taken from reference TRBV5-1 and TRBJ2-2, is KAGVTQTPRYLIKTRGQQVTLSCSPISGHRSVSWYQQTPGQGLQFLFEYFSETQRNKGNFPGRFSGRQFSNSRSEMNVSTLELGDSALYLCASSLYPAFTGELFFGEGSRLTVL.

This clonotype was found many times. This chain joins TRBV29-1 and TRBJ1-1, with 10 bases that match TRBD1. CDR3 length equals 14 residues. V was clipped by 6 bases and J by 7 bases; unmatched bases: 11. Germline V CDR1 and CDR2: SQVTM, ANQGSEA. CDR3 protein: CSVRQGAQSGEAFF. The CDR3 nucleotides are TGCAGCGTCCGACAGGGGGCACAGAGCGGTGAAGCTTTCTTT. The whole variable domain, filled in from reference TRBV29-1 and TRBJ1-1, reads SAVISQKPSRDICQRGTSLTIQCQVDSQVTMMFWYRQQPGQSLTLIATANQGSEATYESGFVIDKFPISRPNLTFSTLTVSNMSPEDSSIYLCSVRQGAQSGEAFFGQGTRLTVV.

This clonotype was seen a few times. The chain is built from TRBV5-4 and TRBJ1-2; TRBD1 might be the D (6 bases). The CDR3 extends over 13 amino acids. Germline V lookup: CDR1 SGHNT, CDR2 YYREEE (reference sequence). Trimming took 4 bases from V and 6 from J, leaving 13 bases between them. The CDR3 coding sequence is TGTGCCAGCAGCGCGCGGACAGAGGATGGCTACACCTTC. Translated: CASSARTEDGYTF.

This clonotype was recorded only once. With a much larger clone just one base away, this may be a read error. This chain joins TRBV19 and TRBJ2-3; D unclear. The germline V gene encodes CDR1 LNHDA and CDR2 SQIVND (reference sequence). Trimming cost V 7 bases and J 4 bases, with 12 bases left between them. The CDR3 is made up of 13 amino acids. This CDR3 is CASTPDWADTQYF. CDR3 bases: TGTGCCAGTACCCCAGACTGGGCAGATACGCAGTATTTT.

This clonotype was observed once. With a much larger clone just one base away, this may be a read error. The J gene is TRBJ1-5, the V gene TRBV12-3 or TRBV12-4; D remains unclear. This CDR3 comprises 14 residues. The CDR3 bases are TGTGCCAGCAGCCATCATTGGGGTGATCAGCCCCGGCATTTT. This gives the protein CASSHHWGDQPRHF.